Sequencing of this T cell receptor beta chain was carried out in a study of T cells in Graves' hyperthyroidism and ophthalmopathy. This clonotype showed up many times. Amplification of TCR beta CDR3 regions was performed using RNA transcripts as template. RT-PCR in the first round (using the HTBI primer set) targeted the TCR CDR3. TCRdb itself ran the multiplex PCR reads through MiXCR, one entry per CDR3 protein. The sample shows 500,000 to 550,000 distinct CDR3 sequences, more than 20% of them seen only once. The source material was blood. This clonotype was obtained from a young man with Graves' hyperthyroidism.

DNA for the CDR3: TGTGCCAGCAGTATTGGGGCTCAGAGTCAGCCCCAGCATTTT. It is translated as CASSIGAQSQPQHF. The genes are TRBV6-1 and TRBJ1-5; maybe TRBD1 (5 bases). CDR3 size: 14 residues. CDR1 is MNHNS and CDR2 is SASEGT in the germline V gene. V shed 5 bases and J shed 6 bases, with 14 bases lying between them.